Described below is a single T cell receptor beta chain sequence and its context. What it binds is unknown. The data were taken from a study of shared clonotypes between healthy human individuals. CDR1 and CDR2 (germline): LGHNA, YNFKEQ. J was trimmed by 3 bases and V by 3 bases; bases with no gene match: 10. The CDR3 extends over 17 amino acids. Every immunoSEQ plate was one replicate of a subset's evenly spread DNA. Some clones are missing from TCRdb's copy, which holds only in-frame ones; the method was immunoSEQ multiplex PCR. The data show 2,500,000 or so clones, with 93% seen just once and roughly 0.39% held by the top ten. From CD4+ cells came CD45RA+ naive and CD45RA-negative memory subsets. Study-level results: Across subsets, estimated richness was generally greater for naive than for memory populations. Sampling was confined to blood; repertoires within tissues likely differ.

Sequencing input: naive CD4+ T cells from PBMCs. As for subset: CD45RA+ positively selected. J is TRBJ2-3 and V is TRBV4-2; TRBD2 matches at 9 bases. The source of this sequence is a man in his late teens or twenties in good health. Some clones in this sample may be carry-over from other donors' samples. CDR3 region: CASSQKREAGLTDTQYF. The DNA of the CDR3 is TGTGCCAGCAGCCAGAAGCGGGAGGCCGGTTTAACAGATACGCAGTATTTT.